Presented here are 17 T cell receptor beta chains from one specimen sequenced in a study of T cells in women clearing cervical HPV infection. TCRdb keeps only in-frame clones here, not all; method: immunoSEQ multiplex PCR. The table for this sample gives 15,000 to 20,000 clones. Sample: blood buffy coat. The receptors come from a woman aged 18-69 years with a cervical HPV16 infection that either progressed to CIN3+ or cleared (not recorded which).

To note about this clone: The sequenced fragment ends 3 residues before the CDR3 boundary, so the rest is inferred from the germline J gene. J is TRBJ2-5 and V is TRBV4-2; 7 nucleotides match TRBD2. From germline, CDR1 is LGHNA and CDR2 YNFKEQ. Trimming cost V 1 base and J 2 bases; bases outside gene matches: 4. The CDR3 contains 15 residues. The chain's CDR3 is CASSQGGGGQETQYF. The sequenced part of the CDR3 DNA is TGTGCCAGCAGCCAAGGGGGGGGAGGTCAAGAGACC.

This clone is identified as medium-sized from frequency. The read terminates 3 residues before the CDR3 end, so the remaining end is supplied by the germline J gene. This chain connects TRBV10-3 to TRBJ2-5, with 9 bases identical to TRBD1. This CDR3 contains 13 residues. V lost 8 bases to trimming and J lost 2 bases; unmatched junction nucleotides: 3. CDR1 is ENHRY and CDR2 is SYGVKD in the germline V gene. The CDR3 protein is CAIGQGHQETQYF. Partial CDR3 DNA: TGTGCCATCGGACAGGGGCATCAAGAGACC.

By frequency, this clone is medium-sized. The read terminates 3 residues before the CDR3 end, so the remaining end is supplied by the germline J gene. This sequence joins TRBV7-8 and TRBJ2-5; the D gene could be TRBD1 or TRBD2 (6 bases each). The CDR3 covers 15 residues. V was shortened by 7 bases and J by 1 base, with 16 bases between the two germline ends. Germline V lookup: CDR1 SGHVS, CDR2 FQNEAQ. CDR3 sequence reads: CASNPRGRRQETQYF. The CDR3 bases that were read are TGTGCCAGCAACCCGAGGGGGAGGCGCCAAGAGACC.

As for this clone: The read gets to within 3 residues of the CDR3 end, and the germline J gene fills in the rest. This sequence joins TRBV28 and TRBJ1-2; 8 nucleotides match TRBD1. The CDR3 spans 16 residues. Trimming took 2 bases from V and 5 from J; bases not matched to a gene: 10. Germline CDR1 and CDR2: MDHEN and SYDVKM. Incomplete CDR3 DNA: TGTGCCAGCAGTTTAGTAAGAACAGGGGGGGATTATGGC. Its translation: CASSLVRTGGDYG. The entire CDR3 protein is CASSLVRTGGDYGYTF.

Concerning this clone itself: The CDR3 goes on 3 residues after the read ends, and that part is filled in from the germline J gene. The chain combines TRBV28 with TRBJ1-2, with D possibly TRBD1 on 5 matching bases. This CDR3 comprises 15 residues. The germline V gene has CDR1 MDHEN and CDR2 SYDVKM. The germline V and J ends were trimmed by 5 bases and 2 bases, with 15 bases remaining between them. Partial CDR3 DNA: TGTGCCAGCAGTCCGGGGACTCTTTTGAACTATGGC. The encoded protein is CASSPGTLLNYG. From start to end, the CDR3 is CASSPGTLLNYGYTF.

Worth noting for this clone: The read is 3 residues too short to cover the CDR3 end, so that end is filled in from the germline J gene. The rearrangement joins TRBV10-3 to TRBJ1-1; 9 bases agree with TRBD1. The CDR3 has 14 amino acids. V shed 4 bases and J 1 base; nucleotides not matched to a gene: 1. CDR1 and CDR2 (germline): ENHRY, SYGVKD. The part of the CDR3 DNA that was read is TGTGCCATCAGTGGACAGGGGGAGAACACTGAA. It specifies CAISGQGENTE. In full, the CDR3 reads CAISGQGENTEAFF.

Points on this clone: The read ends 3 residues early relative to the CDR3; the germline J gene fills the gap. The chain employs TRBV20-1 and TRBJ2-3; TRBD2 matches 11 bases. Germline CDR1 is DFQATT and CDR2 is SNEGSKA (reference sequence). V lost 6 bases, J lost 2 bases, and 7 bases stayed unmatched. The CDR3 is made up of 15 amino acids. CDR3 region: CSALMTSGATDTQYF. The covered CDR3 bases are TGCAGTGCCTTGATGACTAGCGGGGCCACAGATACG.

Note on this clone: The observed sequence ends 3 residues before the CDR3 terminus, with the missing tail filled in from the germline J gene. The chain joins TRBV5-4 to TRBJ1-2; perhaps TRBD1 as D (6 bases). V was cut by 2 bases and J by 0 bases, with 11 bases left in between. Per the germline V gene, CDR1 is SGHNT and CDR2 is YYREEE (reference sequence). CDR3 size: 15 residues. The CDR3 reads CASSFGQTTNYGYTF. The CDR3 DNA, read in part, is TGTGCCAGCAGCTTTGGACAGACTACTAACTATGGC. Using reference TRBV5-4 and TRBJ1-2 for the parts outside the CDR3, the full variable domain is ETGVTQSPTHLIKTRGQQVTLRCSSQSGHNTVSWYQQALGQGPQFIFQYYREEENGRGNFPPRFSGLQFPNYSSELNVNALELDDSALYLCASSFGQTTNYGYTFGSGTRLTVV.

Points on this clone: The read halts 3 residues ahead of the CDR3 end, with the missing end drawn from the germline J gene. This sequence joins TRBV30 and TRBJ2-2; 7 bases agree with TRBD1. After removal of 3 bases from V and 5 bases from J, the junction contained 3 bases not matched to a gene. Germline V gene data show CDR1 as GTSNPN and CDR2 as SVGIG (reference sequence). CDR3 size: 13 residues. The CDR3 DNA, read in part, is TGTGCCTGGAGAACAGGGGCGACCGGGGAG. Encoded protein: CAWRTGATGE. The complete CDR3 sequence is CAWRTGATGELFF.

Details on this clone: The CDR3 goes on 3 residues after the read ends, and that part is filled in from the germline J gene. The genes are TRBV5-1 and TRBJ1-5, with a possible D match to TRBD1 (5 bases). V was clipped by 4 bases and J by 1 base, with 12 bases between them. The germline gives CDR1 SGHRS, CDR2 YFSETQ. This CDR3 is 15 amino acids long. The CDR3 spells CASSPGGVSNQPQHF. Incomplete CDR3 DNA: TGCGCCAGCAGCCCCGGGGGGGTCAGCAATCAGCCC.

With regard to this clone: The CDR3 goes on 3 residues after the read ends, and that part is filled in from the germline J gene. The chain employs TRBV5-1 and TRBJ2-3; D unclear. The CDR3 runs 13 residues. The germline V and J ends were trimmed by 4 bases and 4 bases, with 10 bases remaining between them. Germline V CDR1 and CDR2: SGHRS, YFSETQ. CDR3 DNA (partial): TGCGCCAGCAGCCTCGATCGGGCAGATACG. Translated: CASSLDRADT. The full CDR3 protein is CASSLDRADTQYF.

This clone is called medium-sized based on its frequency. The CDR3 goes on 3 residues after the read ends, and that part is filled in from the germline J gene. The chain has TRBV2 and TRBJ2-7; D is perhaps TRBD1 (6 bases). The V end was cut by 4 bases, the J end by 0 bases, with 10 bases between. CDR1 SNHLY and CDR2 FYNNEI come from the germline V gene. The CDR3 consists of 14 residues. The CDR3 loop is CASSAGVLSYEQYF. The CDR3 DNA, read in part, is TGTGCCAGCAGTGCAGGGGTTCTCTCCTACGAG.

About this clone: The read ends 3 residues shy of where the CDR3 ends; the end is completed using the germline J gene. This chain joins TRBV6-1 and TRBJ2-7; a possible D gene is TRBD2 (6 bases). V lost 3 bases and J 5 bases, leaving 14 bases between the germline ends. The CDR3 is 14 amino acids. The germline V gene has CDR1 MNHNS and CDR2 SASEGT. The CDR3 DNA, read in part, is TGTGCCAGCAGTGACGAACTAGCTTCCCACGAG. This codes for CASSDELASHE. The whole CDR3 reads CASSDELASHEQYF.

With regard to this clone: Read coverage stops 3 residues before the CDR3 terminus; the germline J gene supplies the remainder. The chain recombines TRBV6-2 or TRBV6-3 with TRBJ1-4; 9 bases line up with TRBD1. Germline V gene sequence: CDR1 MNHEY, CDR2 SVGEGT. The CDR3 extends over 17 amino acids. Trimming at V came to 0 bases and at J to 7 bases, leaving 9 bases not matched to a gene. CDR3 DNA, as far as it was read: TGTGCCAGCAGTTACTCGGGACCGGGACAGGGAGTTGAAAAA. Its protein is CASSYSGPGQGVEK. The CDR3 in full is CASSYSGPGQGVEKLFF.

Concerning this clone: Read coverage stops 3 residues before the CDR3 terminus; the germline J gene supplies the remainder. This chain joins TRBV7-2 and TRBJ2-5; D may be TRBD2 (5 bases). The V end was cut by 5 bases, the J end by 4 bases, with 14 bases between. CDR1 is SGHTA, CDR2 FQGNSA, per germline. The CDR3 has 14 amino acids. The sequenced CDR3 bases are TGTGCCAGCAGCCCCGGCCTAGCTATAGAGACC. The encoded protein is CASSPGLAIET. The whole CDR3 protein reads CASSPGLAIETQYF.

With regard to this clone: The read terminates 3 residues before the CDR3 end, so the remaining end is supplied by the germline J gene. V is TRBV11-2 and J is TRBJ2-5; 7 bases agree with TRBD1. CDR3 length: 14 amino acids. The germline V gene encodes CDR1 SGHAT and CDR2 FQNNGV. The V and J ends lost 3 bases and 4 bases, in that order; junction bases with no gene match: 5. CDR3 bases read: TGTGCCAGCAGCTTTACAGGGGCTCCAGAGACC. This translates into CASSFTGAPET. The entire CDR3 protein is CASSFTGAPETQYF.

In regard to this clone: Read sequence stops 3 residues before the CDR3 end, and the germline J gene provides the missing end. The chain has TRBV6-2 or TRBV6-3 and TRBJ1-4; 9 nucleotides line up with TRBD1. This CDR3 spans 15 amino acids. The germline gives CDR1 MNHEY, CDR2 SVGEGT. V lost 7 bases, J lost 7 bases, and 10 bases stayed unmatched. CDR3 DNA, as far as it was read: TGTGCCAGCACCCACGCGGGGACAGGGCCTGAAAAA. Protein sequence: CASTHAGTGPEK. The whole CDR3 is CASTHAGTGPEKLFF.